The 10 T cell receptor beta chains given below trace back to one sample, sequenced in a study of blood T cell repertoires in COVID-19. Clones were read by immunoSEQ multiplex PCR, and TCRdb kept only the in-frame ones, dropping some. The table includes about 370,000 clones, about 90% detected once. Sample: peripheral blood. These receptors came from a woman aged 25 to 39 with COVID-19, enrolled during active disease.

V usage is TRBV19 and J usage is TRBJ2-2, with TRBD2 matching 11 bases. The V gene's germline CDR1 is LNHDA and CDR2 SQIVND (reference sequence). Trimming removed 4 bases from V and 5 bases from J; junction bases left unmatched: 12. This CDR3 has 18 amino acids. CDR3 region: CASSRKVLAGVGTGELFF. CDR3 in DNA: TGTGCCAGTAGTAGAAAAGTACTAGCGGGAGTTGGAACCGGGGAGCTGTTTTTT.

This chain links TRBV28 with TRBJ2-3; 7 nucleotides align to TRBD2. Germline CDR1 reads MDHEN; CDR2 reads SYDVKM. This CDR3 region has 16 residues. Unmatched junction bases numbered 15, after V lost 5 bases and J lost 7 bases. CDR3 sequence: CASSTPERDRKYTQYF. The DNA for the CDR3 is TGTGCCAGCAGTACCCCCGAGCGGGATCGCAAGTATACGCAGTATTTT.

This chain links TRBV4-3 with TRBJ2-4; 7 bases are a match to TRBD2. The CDR3 is made up of 14 amino acids. Germline trimming cut 0 bases from V and 15 bases from J; bases unmatched to any gene: 11. CDR1 LGHNA and CDR2 YSLEER come from the germline V gene. The CDR3 nucleotides are TGCGCCAGCAGCCAAGATCTCGGGGGGTGGGATAGGTACTTC. It encodes CASSQDLGGWDRYF.

This clone appeared a single time. The chain has TRBV28 and TRBJ2-3; 14 bases map to TRBD2. CDR3 length equals 18 residues. V shed 5 bases, J shed 9 bases, and the junction held 16 bases outside the gene matches. Germline values: CDR1 MDHEN, CDR2 SYDVKM. The CDR3 sequence is CASSTLSTSGRARGTQYF. The CDR3 DNA reads as TGTGCCAGCAGTACCCTTTCGACTAGCGGGAGGGCGAGGGGCACGCAGTATTTT.

V is TRBV23-1 and J is TRBJ2-3, with TRBD1 matching 8 bases. TRBV23-1 is recorded as an ORF, its role being uncertain. The CDR3 length is 17 residues. Trimming cost V 0 bases and J 1 base; bases outside gene matches: 6. CDR3 sequence reads: CASSQSGRTGRTDTQYF. As DNA, the CDR3 is TGCGCCAGCAGTCAATCTGGGAGGACAGGGCGCACAGATACGCAGTATTTT.

The chain links TRBV6-6 to TRBJ1-6; tentatively, D is TRBD1 (5 bases). CDR1 and CDR2 (germline): MNHNY, SVGAGI (reference sequence). Trimming shortened V by 6 bases and J by 7 bases, and 16 bases separated the two germline ends. The CDR3 consists of 15 residues. The CDR3 DNA reads TGTGCCAGCAGCCATACGCGACAGTCCAATTCACCCCTCCACTTT. This codes for CASSHTRQSNSPLHF.

This chain links TRBV30 with TRBJ1-1; D not certain. The CDR3 extends over 13 amino acids. Germline CDR1 and CDR2: GTSNPN and SVGIG (reference sequence). The germline V and J ends were trimmed by 1 base and 2 bases, with 8 bases remaining between them. CDR3 amino acids: CAWSESVNTEAFF. CDR3 DNA: TGTGCCTGGAGTGAATCAGTAAACACTGAAGCTTTCTTT.

The chain's CDR3 is CASSVSGTANTGELFF. Written as DNA, the CDR3 is TGTGCCAGCAGTGTCTCCGGGACAGCGAACACCGGGGAGCTGTTTTTT. The chain carries TRBV2 and TRBJ2-2; 7 bases align to TRBD1. The V segment lost 4 bases and the J segment 0 bases; nucleotides outside the gene matches: 5. The CDR3 spans 16 residues. CDR1 SNHLY and CDR2 FYNNEI come from the germline V gene.

The rearrangement joins TRBV6-2 or TRBV6-3 to TRBJ1-1; D gene ambiguous. Trimming cost V 5 bases and J 7 bases, with 11 bases left between them. From germline, CDR1 is MNHEY and CDR2 SVGEGT. This CDR3 spans 12 amino acids. This CDR3 reads CASSDPRGEAFF. CDR3 DNA: TGTGCCAGCAGTGACCCCCGGGGTGAAGCTTTCTTT.

The chain combines TRBV29-1 with TRBJ2-3, with 7 bases matching TRBD2. CDR3 length equals 11 residues. Per germline, CDR1 SQVTM and CDR2 ANQGSEA. The J segment lost 11 bases and the V segment lost 3 bases, leaving 5 bases of the junction unmatched. The CDR3 protein is CSVDRDYKQYF. The CDR3 bases are TGCAGCGTTGACCGGGACTATAAGCAGTATTTT.